This T cell receptor beta chain was captured in a study of T cell responses to AZD1222 COVID-19 vaccine (dated by TCRdb to 2020 to 2022). With respect to the entire study: Because spike-specific TCR depth and breadth did not differ between the two schedules, AZD1222 recipients who got a second dose at roughly 4 weeks were pooled with those who got a second dose at roughly 12 weeks. TCR sequencing covered roughly 230 trial participants: 207 given two doses of AZD1222 and some 25 given two doses of MenACWY control vaccine. Enrollment into the trials was organized by age into subgroups of 18-55, 56-69 and 70-plus years, and those subgroups contained about 160, 30 and 59 TCR-sequenced participants, respectively. On the study overall, not on this receptor specifically: After two AZD1222 doses, both the breadth and the depth of spike-specific TCRs were significantly higher than at day 0 and than in MenACWY recipients. Because no day 14 peak-response samples were available, the repertoires could be characterized only after the peak T cell response. Vaccine-associated CD4 TCRs spanned the whole spike protein, with dominant responses in regions 160-218 and 743-854. Conclusions about previously exposed vaccinees are limited, since just a handful of AZD1222 recipients were seropositive for SARS-CoV-2 at baseline. Participants were mostly white British, with more females than males. The authors suggested clonal diversity may have been underestimated. Reportedly, close to half of the unique spike-specific TCRs recognized epitopes lying outside the regions that are mutated in the B.1.351 and B.1.1.7 variants. In the small 56-69-year group, the increase in depth fell short of significance, most likely because of low power.

Relative to germline, V is missing 5 bases and J is missing 1 base, with 8 bases of the junction outside any gene match. Measured from the cysteine to the phenylalanine, the CDR3 is 16 residues long. Only the CDR3 region is kept as DNA, spanning 48 bases read in frame from base 1. Looking up the germline V gene (reference sequence) yields CDR1 SEHNR and CDR2 FQNEAQ. The intended sense of this specimen's time point label: baseline before first vaccination. Vaccinee samples came from UK trials COV001 and COV002, including a single-blind randomized controlled phase 2/3 trial of AZD1222 (ChAdOx1 nCoV-19) in healthy adults. Trial participant PBMC samples were collected at day 0 and day 28 after the second dose for TCRbeta chain sequencing. The CDR3 regions of human TCRbeta chains were subjected to immunosequencing. The source study handled its data this way. Repertoire TCRs were checked for matches against a reference library of SARS-CoV-2-specific TCRs that had been generated using the MIRA antigen-specificity platform. Breadth was defined as the fraction of unique TCRs that were SARS-CoV-2-associated. Depth was defined as the fraction of total T cells that were SARS-CoV-2-associated. Using the MIRA data, every spike-specific TCR was mapped to the spike region that the TCR reacted to and assigned to either a CD4 or a CD8 class. Log10-transformed breadth and depth values were compared by one-way ANOVA with Sidak's multiple comparisons tests. In TCRdb, the immuneACCESS table is reduced to in-frame sequences with V and J assigned. These tables do not hold every clone; where another copy was compared, an unresolved V gene accounts for under half, and the others remain unexplained. That table supplies the V and J calls and clone size; D and trimming were determined from the DNA. The sample has over 100,000 clones on record, approximately 93% of them singletons. The ten most abundant clones make up approximately 4.2% of the sample.

Turning to this clone: Its recognized antigen is unknown. Per-base quality was not reported, and no clone a single base away is much larger than it.

Sequencing was performed on peripheral blood, taken on day 0 of AZD1222 vaccination. This sequence originates from an adult in good health. The rearranged chain carries TRBV7-9 and TRBJ2-7, and 10 bases in between align with TRBD2. The nucleotide sequence is given as TGTGCCAGCAGCCAAACAACTAGCGGGGCTTCCTACGAGCAGTACTTC. It codes for CASSQTTSGASYEQYF.